Listed below are T cell receptor beta chains from one sample, sequenced in a study of blood T cell repertoires in COVID-19. Produced via immunoSEQ multiplex PCR; TCRdb's table is partial and in-frame only. The data contain roughly 80,000 clones, around 80% of them seen just once; the ten biggest clones take up around 14%. Sequenced input: peripheral blood. Receptors were obtained from a human donor in a cohort sampled during active COVID-19. Both conserved end residues are part of each CDR3. The order of the fields is D gene, J gene, CDR3 length, V gene, clone size, CDR3 DNA, CDR3 protein. D genes are given only for firm matches. Size is stated for part of the rows, as once, few or many counts, or as a class when the clone is expanded.

.,TRBJ2-4,15,TRBV6-1,.,TGTGCCAGCAGTGAACCAGGGATAGCCAAAAACATTCAGTACTTC,CASSEPGIAKNIQYF
TRBD2,TRBJ2-1,15,TRBV10-3,once,TGTGCCATCAGTGCCAGCGGGGGGGCTGGCAATGAGCAGTTCTTC,CAISASGGAGNEQFF
.,TRBJ1-2,14,TRBV3-1/TRBV3-2,once,TGTGCCAGCAGCCCTCTCGGAGCGGCGGATGGCTACACCTTC,CASSPLGAADGYTF
.,TRBJ1-5,14,TRBV3-1/TRBV3-2,.,TGTGCCAGCAGCCCCACTCCGGGGATTCAGCCCCAGCATTTT,CASSPTPGIQPQHF
TRBD1,TRBJ1-5,16,TRBV19,once,TGTGCCAGTAGTATTGTAGGGACAGGGGGCAATCAGCCCCAGCATTTT,CASSIVGTGGNQPQHF
TRBD1,TRBJ2-7,14,TRBV7-9,.,TGTGCCAGCAGCTACAGGGGGCAGTCTTACGAGCAGTACTTC,CASSYRGQSYEQYF
.,TRBJ2-7,18,TRBV11-2,.,TGTGCCAGCAGCCCAAACCTGCGGGGTTCCCGAACAACCTACGAGCAGTACTTC,CASSPNLRGSRTTYEQYF
TRBD1,TRBJ2-3,14,TRBV18,few,TGTGCCAGCTCAAAACAGGGGAGAGTAGATACGCAGTATTTT,CASSKQGRVDTQYF
TRBD1,TRBJ2-1,16,TRBV5-1,.,TGCGCCAGCAGCTTAGGGAACAGGGGCCCCTACAATGAGCAGTTCTTC,CASSLGNRGPYNEQFF
.,TRBJ1-1,15,TRBV5-5,.,TGTGCCAGCAGCTCATTGGACAGCTTGAACACTGAAGCTTTCTTT,CASSSLDSLNTEAFF
.,TRBJ2-7,14,TRBV5-1,.,TGCGCCAGCAGCGCGAGGGGAGGGGGCTACGAGCAGTACTTC,CASSARGGGYEQYF
.,TRBJ1-4,13,TRBV9,.,TGTGCCAGCAGCGTAGGGGAGTTCGAAAAACTGTTTTTT,CASSVGEFEKLFF
TRBD2,TRBJ2-1,16,TRBV5-1,once,TGCGCCAGCAGCTTGGTTGGGGGGGAATCCTACAATGAGCAGTTCTTC,CASSLVGGESYNEQFF
TRBD1,TRBJ1-2,15,TRBV7-3,.,TGTGCCAGCAGCGTAACCGGGACAGGAAACTATGGCTACACCTTC,CASSVTGTGNYGYTF
TRBD2,TRBJ2-7,17,TRBV7-3,.,TGTGCCAGCAGCTTTCGACTAGCGGGGGGGCCGTACTACGAGCAGTACTTC,CASSFRLAGGPYYEQYF
.,TRBJ2-7,14,TRBV21-1,few,TGTGCCAGCAGCACGACAGGGCTCTCCTACGAGCAGTACTTC,CASSTTGLSYEQYF
TRBD2,TRBJ2-3,15,TRBV11-2,.,TGTGCCAGCAGCCTTAGCGGGGGGTTCACAGATACGCAGTATTTT,CASSLSGGFTDTQYF